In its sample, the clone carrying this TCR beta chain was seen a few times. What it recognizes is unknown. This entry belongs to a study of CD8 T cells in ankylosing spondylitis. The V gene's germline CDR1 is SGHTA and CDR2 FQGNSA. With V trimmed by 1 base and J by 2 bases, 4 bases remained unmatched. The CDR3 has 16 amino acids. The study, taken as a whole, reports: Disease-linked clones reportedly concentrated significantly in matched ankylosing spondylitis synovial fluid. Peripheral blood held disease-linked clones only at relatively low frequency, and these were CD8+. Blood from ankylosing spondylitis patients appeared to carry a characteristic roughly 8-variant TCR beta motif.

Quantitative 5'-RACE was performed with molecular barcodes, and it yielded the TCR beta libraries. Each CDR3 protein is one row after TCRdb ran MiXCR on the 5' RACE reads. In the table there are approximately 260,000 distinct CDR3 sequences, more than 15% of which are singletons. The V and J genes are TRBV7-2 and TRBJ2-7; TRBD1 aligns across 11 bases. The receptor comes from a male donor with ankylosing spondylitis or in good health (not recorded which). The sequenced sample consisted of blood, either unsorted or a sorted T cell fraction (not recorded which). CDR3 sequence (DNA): TGTGCCAGCAGCTTAGGAGGGACAGGGGGAGCCTACGAGCAGTACTTC. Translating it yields CASSLGGTGGAYEQYF.